This TCR beta chain emerged from a study of cytomegalovirus exposure and HLA in healthy donors (TCRdb year 2017). Regarding the complete study: An earlier analysis of fewer than 750 of the donors reported approximately 260 Gb of sequence data and 95 million to 140 million unique TCR beta sequences obtained from around 190 million T cells. Along with the approximately 650-subject first cohort, a separate validation cohort of about 110 different subjects was used. Of the roughly 400 genotyped donors, roughly 80% fell in the genetic ancestry cluster associated with self-reported Caucasian donors. Across some 400 genotyped donors of the cohort, an average of about 250,000 unique TCR beta nucleotide sequences per donor were sequenced, and roughly 17% of those sequences were non-productive. A later genetic analysis took genome-wide SNP genotypes for about 55% of the 666 donors and used that subset as a discovery cohort. Donor age, sex, ethnicity and CMV serostatus were compiled together with the repertoire data. Typing coverage varied by locus: about 620-640 donors for A, B, C, DRB1 and DQB1; approximately 560 for DQA1; more than 600 for DPA1; 400 to 480 for DPB1. To predict cytomegalovirus infection status, the study brought together high-throughput TCR immunosequencing, statistical association of individual TCRs with disease status, and machine learning. A later analysis re-examined previously published TCR beta repertoires from over 500 donors and added high-resolution HLA genotyping to investigate patterns of TCR occurrence. Every repertoire in the discovery cohort had been generated on one and the same sequencing platform. The study profiled the T cell repertoires of 500 to 800 subjects by immunosequencing and related them to cytomegalovirus serostatus. Five DR-DQ haplotypes were handled as single units for association and clustering, since linkage in the cohort was strong. In an earlier analysis of a few hundred of the donors, high-throughput TCR beta sequencing was used to judge whether each TCR beta V gene segment behaved as functional or pseudogenic. Approximately 310 gigabases of sequencing data and some 85 million unique TCR sequences were included in an early release covering 500 to 750 HLA-typed donors. The study aimed to test whether signatures of past pathogen exposure could be identified by cataloging public T cell receptors. In the later analysis, no new phenotypic data were used to find candidate immune exposures; instead, reliance was placed on TCR beta sequences and their occurrence across donors. HLA typing included class I and class II loci at four-digit resolution. The paper's findings and limits, for the study overall: According to the authors, the approach could potentially be generalized to other disease states and immunological phenotypes. In vitro tests confirmed that three of the cytomegalovirus-associated TCR beta chains recognize cytomegalovirus antigens. A further reported finding was that TCR beta sequences accurately predicted the HLA-A and HLA-B alleles for most subjects in the first cohort. Some IMGT-functional V segments, including TRBV6-2 and TRBV6-3, could not be told apart with the 87-base-pair reads, so those segments were excluded. Because some donors lacked HLA typing at each locus, the association tests relied only on the typed subset. In both the original and validation cohorts, the classifier was reported to diagnose cytomegalovirus status with high specificity and sensitivity. At a false discovery rate of 0.05, a later analysis linked about 17,000 TCR beta sequences to specific HLA alleles. A cluster of highly shared sequence variants was judged likely to represent a technical artifact of the sequencing pipeline. Only TCR beta chains were sequenced in this cohort, and the absence of alpha or paired-chain data limited detectable features. The study listed 150 to 200 TCR beta chains as associated with cytomegalovirus. Because counts were too low, about 17 rarely observed V segments, including chromosome 9 orphons, were excluded from the earlier analysis of some 540 of the donors. According to a later genetic analysis, donors in an Asian-associated ancestry cluster had fewer N-insertions in productive TCRs than the approximately 630-donor mean. Correlated functional status among segregating V segments might reflect linkage disequilibrium, but an unknown experimental factor could not be ruled out. According to a later analysis, most CMV-associated TCR beta chains appeared to be HLA-restricted, and the HLA associations seemed to be driven largely by CMV exposure. Broadly in line with IMGT annotations, most TCR beta V segments showed up in productive rearrangements about 87% or about 30% of the time in an earlier analysis of 450 to 600 of the donors. When HLA alleles, especially DR and DQ, strongly co-occurred, TCR associations were difficult to assign to individual alleles. A later analysis found that HLA-associated TCR beta chains were more clonally expanded and had lower generation probabilities than equally common non-associated chains. CMV serostatus was the only immune exposure information available for the cohort. In a later analysis, TCR association rates were found to vary across HLA loci, with the most associated TCRs seen for DRB1 alleles and the fewest for HLA-C alleles. Presence/absence analyses assumed roughly uniform sequencing depth across donors, an assumption that may not hold. A later genetic analysis associated a missense DCLRE1C variant with V-gene and J-gene trimming of TCR beta chains, and an independent cohort replicated the association. A later analysis reported that several top co-occurrence clusters appeared linked to parvovirus B19, influenza, CMV and Epstein-Barr virus. Across donors, most TCR sequences were observed very rarely, whereas some public TCRs were present in many individuals.

Including cysteine and phenylalanine, the CDR3 has 15 amino acids. Of the read, only the CDR3 DNA is kept; its 45 bases are in frame from base 1. CDR1 SGHTA and CDR2 FQGNSA are derived from the germline V gene. At the junction V is shortened by 5 bases and J by 2 bases, with 16 bases in between. Library method: the immunoSEQ multiplex PCR assay. The multiplex PCR relied on a mix of 60 forward primers for TCR Vbeta segments and 13 reverse primers for TCR Jbeta segments. The CDR3 region of rearranged TCR beta genes was amplified from genomic DNA with a multiplex PCR assay. The amplified TCR beta libraries were sequenced on the Illumina HiSeq System as 87-base-pair reads. The authors' pipeline ran thus. Across the 670 or so repertoires, a later analysis counted approximately 75 million unique TCR beta chains, approximately 12 million of which were shared by at least two donors. A nearest-neighbor algorithm error-corrected the raw reads and collapsed the reads into unique sequences, merging closely related sequences to remove PCR and sequencing errors. CDR3 sequences were aligned to IMGT reference sequences to assign V, D and J gene segments. Each retained sequence needed at least a six-nucleotide match to both a V gene segment and a J gene segment. Rearrangements were classified as productive when the CDR3 lacked stop codons and remained in frame with V and J, and all other rearrangements were classified as non-productive. CDR3 was defined by IMGT convention, running from the second conserved V-encoded cysteine to the conserved J-encoded phenylalanine. Sequences without an unambiguous match to a single V gene segment were excluded from the earlier analysis of 500 to 700 of the donors. An earlier analysis of under 750 of the donors called V segments functional above 56.7% productive rearrangements and segregating when the between-donor standard deviation exceeded 5%. A statistical classification framework was built to diagnose cytomegalovirus status from the catalog of TCR beta chain sequences. V and J gene assignment, in a later analysis, came from comparing TCR nucleotide sequences with IMGT/GENE-DB human TR gene sequences. A later analysis assigned CDR3 sequences and most-parsimonious VDJ recombination scenarios with the TCRdist pipeline. In a later analysis, each TCR beta chain was defined by its CDR3 amino acid sequence together with its V-gene family, and reads without a unique V-gene family were excluded. As a way to deal with suspected cross-contamination and a sequencing artifact, a later analysis dropped 500 to 700 nucleotide sequences that were highly shared and had low generation probability. In a later analysis, a clonal expansion index for each public chain was calculated from normalized within-repertoire ranks of inferred template counts. In a later analysis, generation probabilities were computed using a VDJ recombination model fitted to out-of-frame rearrangements, and the results were checked against IGoR. A later analysis scored TCR-TCR, TCR-HLA and TCR-CMV co-occurrence with hypergeometric tests, applying a repertoire-size bias correction to TCR pairs. To estimate false discovery rates, a later analysis permuted the HLA or CMV assignments 20 times. A later analysis grouped co-occurring TCRs with DBSCAN, adding TCRdist sequence similarity when clustering within HLA-allele-positive subsets. Repertoires with fewer than 30,000 or more than 120,000 public chains, plus five repertoires with anomalous nucleotide sharing, were excluded from co-occurrence clustering. TCRdb re-hosts the immuneACCESS table, in-frame sequences only. Its copies lack some clones; in the studies checked, an unresolved V gene accounts for under half of them, and the cause for the rest is not known. V, J and clone size reflect that table, while D and trimming were determined from the DNA. This sample has about 190,000 clones in its table, and roughly three quarters of those were observed once. The top ten constitute roughly 1.6% of the sample.

The cohort consisted of 600 to 700 healthy bone marrow donors. At the time of sampling, all cohort members were nominally healthy, though unrecorded immune exposures were likely present. The donor tested CMV seronegative and was one of the 352 seronegative cohort members. A peripheral blood sample was collected from each donor, and TCR beta sequencing was performed on peripheral blood mononuclear cells. Genomic DNA extraction from the blood cell samples was performed with the Qiagen DNeasy Blood Extraction Kit. Concerning this clone: Its antigen specificity is not known. Base qualities are not at hand, and no much larger clone is one base apart.

The clonotype was recovered from a young woman in good health and CMV-seronegative. Recombination connected TRBV7-2 to TRBJ2-7; the D gene is perhaps TRBD2, from 7 matching bases. Sequencing was carried out using PBMCs. The encoded CDR3 is CASSHPGGTTYEQYF. The nucleotide sequence is given as TGTGCCAGCAGCCACCCGGGGGGCACCACCTACGAGCAGTACTTC.